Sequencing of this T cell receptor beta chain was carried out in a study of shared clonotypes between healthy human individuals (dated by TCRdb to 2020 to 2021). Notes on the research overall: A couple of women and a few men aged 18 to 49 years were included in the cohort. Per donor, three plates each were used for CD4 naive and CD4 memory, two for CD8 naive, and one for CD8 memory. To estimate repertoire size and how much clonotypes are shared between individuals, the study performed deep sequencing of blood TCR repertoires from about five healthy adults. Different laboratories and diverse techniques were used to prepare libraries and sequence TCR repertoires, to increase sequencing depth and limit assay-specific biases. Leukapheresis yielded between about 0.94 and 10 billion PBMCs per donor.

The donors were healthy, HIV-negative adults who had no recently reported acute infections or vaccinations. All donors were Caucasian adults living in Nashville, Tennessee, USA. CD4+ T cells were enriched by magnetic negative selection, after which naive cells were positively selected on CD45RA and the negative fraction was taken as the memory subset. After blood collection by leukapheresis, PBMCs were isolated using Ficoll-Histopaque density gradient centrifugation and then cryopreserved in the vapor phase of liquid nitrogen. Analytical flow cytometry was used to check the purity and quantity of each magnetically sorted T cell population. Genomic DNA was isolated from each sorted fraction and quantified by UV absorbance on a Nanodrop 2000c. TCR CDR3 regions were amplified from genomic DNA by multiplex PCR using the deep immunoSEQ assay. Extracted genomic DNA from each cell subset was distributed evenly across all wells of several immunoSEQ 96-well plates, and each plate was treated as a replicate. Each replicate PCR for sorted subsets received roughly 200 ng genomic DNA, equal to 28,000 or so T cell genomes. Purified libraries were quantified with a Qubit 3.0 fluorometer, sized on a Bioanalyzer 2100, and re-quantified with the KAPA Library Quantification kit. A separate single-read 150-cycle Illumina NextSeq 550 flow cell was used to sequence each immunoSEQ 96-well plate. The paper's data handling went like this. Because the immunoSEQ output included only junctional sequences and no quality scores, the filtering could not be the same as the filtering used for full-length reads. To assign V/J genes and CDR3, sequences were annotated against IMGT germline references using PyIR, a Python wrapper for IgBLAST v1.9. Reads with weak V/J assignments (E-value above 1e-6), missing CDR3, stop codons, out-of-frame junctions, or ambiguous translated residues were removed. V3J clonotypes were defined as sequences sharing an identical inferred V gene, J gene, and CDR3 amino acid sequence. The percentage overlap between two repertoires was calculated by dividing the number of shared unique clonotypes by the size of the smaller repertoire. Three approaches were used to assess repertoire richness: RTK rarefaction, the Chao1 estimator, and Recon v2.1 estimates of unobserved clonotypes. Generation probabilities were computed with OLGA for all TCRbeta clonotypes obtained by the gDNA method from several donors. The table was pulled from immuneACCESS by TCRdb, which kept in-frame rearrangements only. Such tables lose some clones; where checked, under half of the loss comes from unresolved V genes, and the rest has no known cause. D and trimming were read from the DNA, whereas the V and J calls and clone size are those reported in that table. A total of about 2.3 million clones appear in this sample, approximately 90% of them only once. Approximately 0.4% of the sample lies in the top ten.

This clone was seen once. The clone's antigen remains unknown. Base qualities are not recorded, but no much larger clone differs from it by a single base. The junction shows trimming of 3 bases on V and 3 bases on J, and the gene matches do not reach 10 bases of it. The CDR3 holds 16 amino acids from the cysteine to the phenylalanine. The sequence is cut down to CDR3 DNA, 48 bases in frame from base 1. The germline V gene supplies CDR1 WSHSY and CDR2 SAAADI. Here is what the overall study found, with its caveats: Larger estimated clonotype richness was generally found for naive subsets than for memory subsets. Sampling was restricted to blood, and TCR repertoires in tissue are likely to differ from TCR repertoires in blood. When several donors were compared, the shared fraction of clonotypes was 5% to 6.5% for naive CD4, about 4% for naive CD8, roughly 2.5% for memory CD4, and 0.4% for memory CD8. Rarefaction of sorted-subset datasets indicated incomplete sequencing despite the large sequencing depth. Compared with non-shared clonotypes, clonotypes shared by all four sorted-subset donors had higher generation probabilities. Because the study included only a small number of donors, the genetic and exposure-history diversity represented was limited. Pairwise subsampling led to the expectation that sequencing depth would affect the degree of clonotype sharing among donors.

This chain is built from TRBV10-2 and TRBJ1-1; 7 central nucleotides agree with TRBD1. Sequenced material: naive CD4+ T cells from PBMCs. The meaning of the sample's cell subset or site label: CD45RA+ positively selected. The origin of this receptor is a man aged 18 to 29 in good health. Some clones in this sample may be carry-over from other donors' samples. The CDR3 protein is CASSEVRPGGHTEAFF. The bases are TGCGCCAGCAGTGAAGTAAGGCCAGGGGGACACACTGAAGCTTTCTTT.